This entry describes one T cell receptor (beta chain). Its specificity is unknown. Replicate PCRs from sorted subsets contained 200 ng DNA, which is around 30,000 T cell genomes. The data were produced by immunoSEQ multiplex PCR, yet TCRdb's version contains in-frame clones alone and is incomplete. The sample consists of roughly 2 million clones, approximately 95% of them appearing once. In germline, CDR1 is GTSNPN, CDR2 SVGIG (reference sequence). The CDR3 covers 14 residues. Trimming pared 0 bases from V and 3 bases from J, leaving 12 bases between. The naive CD8 subset, CD45RO-negative cells positively selected for CCR7, excluded terminally differentiated effector memory CD45RA+ cells. Donors had no recently reported acute infections or vaccinations and were HIV-negative. The sample originates from a study of shared clonotypes between healthy human individuals. Overall study results and limits: Among several donors, about 5% of naive CD4 clonotypes were found in common.

This clonotype was obtained from a man in his late teens or twenties in good health. Sample: naive CD8+ T cells sorted from blood. The chain uses TRBV30 and TRBJ2-7; D might be TRBD1 (5 bases). The CDR3 sequence: CAWSVRAESYEQYF. The CDR3 coding sequence is TGTGCCTGGAGTGTCAGGGCCGAAAGCTACGAGCAGTACTTC.